This passage covers 29 T cell receptor beta chains from one sample sequenced in a study of cytomegalovirus exposure and HLA in healthy donors. PCR primers comprised 60 Vbeta and 13 Jbeta primers. Profiling relied on immunoSEQ multiplex PCR, and the TCRdb table lists in-frame clones only, not all of them. The sample contains 35,000 to 45,000 clones, about 64% of which appear only once. Sequencing used PBMCs. All receptors come from a man between 60 and 75 years old in good health and CMV-seropositive.

The chain employs TRBV13 and TRBJ2-7; D possibly corresponds to TRBD1 (6 bases). Germline V gives CDR1 PRHDT, CDR2 FYEKMQ (reference sequence). This CDR3 region has 14 residues. The V and J ends lost 5 bases and 4 bases respectively, with 15 bases between them. CDR3 sequence: CASSTRGSYYEQYF. The CDR3, as DNA: TGTGCCAGCAGCACCAGGGGTTCCTATTACGAGCAGTACTTC.

The chain carries TRBV5-4 and TRBJ2-2; D is uncertain. Trimming cost V 3 bases and J 6 bases, with 15 bases left between them. From germline, CDR1 is SGHNT and CDR2 YYREEE (reference sequence). This CDR3 has 15 residues. The CDR3 spells CASSSNILAPGELFF. The CDR3 coding sequence is TGTGCCAGCAGCTCCAACATTTTAGCCCCCGGGGAGCTGTTTTTT.

The rearrangement uses TRBV7-8 and TRBJ2-4, with a tentative D call TRBD1 (7 bases). CDR1 SGHVS and CDR2 FQNEAQ come from the germline V gene. The V end was cut by 5 bases, the J end by 0 bases, with 17 bases between. The CDR3 sequence is 17 residues long. This CDR3 is CASSPITGDLAKNIQYF. CDR3 DNA sequence: TGTGCCAGCAGCCCCATTACAGGGGACTTAGCCAAAAACATTCAGTACTTC.

The chain combines TRBV5-1 with TRBJ2-7; weak D call: TRBD2 (5 bases). Between the trimmed V and J ends, which lost 4 bases and 4 bases, there was a span of 18 bases. The length of the CDR3 is 15 residues. Germline V CDR1 and CDR2: SGHRS, YFSETQ. CDR3 in amino acids: CASSAPYARGYEQYF. The CDR3 DNA is TGCGCCAGCAGCGCCCCTTATGCCCGGGGTTACGAGCAGTACTTC.

CDR3 DNA sequence: TGTGCCAGCGGAAAGACGGGACTTCCGACAGATACGCAGTATTTT. This gives the protein CASGKTGLPTDTQYF. V usage is TRBV6-1 and J usage is TRBJ2-3, with D perhaps matching TRBD2 (6 bases). V was trimmed by 8 bases and J by 3 bases, leaving 18 bases between them. Germline V gives CDR1 MNHNS, CDR2 SASEGT. There are 15 residues in the CDR3.

This clone appeared once. The chain links TRBV5-1 to TRBJ1-1; D is possibly TRBD1 (5 bases). The ends were cut back, 3 bases at V and 4 bases at J, with 13 bases in the middle. Germline V gene sequence: CDR1 SGHRS, CDR2 YFSETQ. The CDR3 has 14 residues. CDR3: CASSYSGGTTEAFF. CDR3 DNA: TGCGCCAGCAGCTACAGTGGGGGGACCACTGAAGCTTTCTTT.

The chain combines TRBV5-4 with TRBJ2-3; 10 nucleotides align to TRBD2. The CDR3 sequence is 16 residues long. Unmatched junction bases numbered 9, after V lost 0 bases and J lost 8 bases. Germline lookup yields CDR1 SGHNT and CDR2 YYREEE (reference sequence). The CDR3 spells CASSLAGTSVFGTQYF. The CDR3 DNA sequence: TGTGCCAGCAGCTTGGCCGGGACTAGCGTATTTGGTACGCAGTATTTT.

V usage is TRBV5-4 and J usage is TRBJ1-3; TRBD1 aligns across 10 bases. V shed 4 bases and J 2 bases; nucleotides not matched to a gene: 0. CDR3 length: 14 residues. CDR1 and CDR2 from the germline V gene are SGHNT and YYREEE (reference sequence). In DNA, the CDR3 is TGTGCCAGCAGCGGGACAGGGGCTGGAAACACCATATATTTT. It is translated as CASSGTGAGNTIYF.

The chain carries TRBV5-5 and TRBJ1-2; 7 positions match TRBD1. This CDR3 contains 13 residues. Germline V gene data show CDR1 as SGHKS and CDR2 as YYEKEE (reference sequence). With V trimmed by 4 bases and J by 6 bases, 6 bases remained unmatched. The CDR3 DNA is TGTGCCAGCAGCGTGGGACAGATGGATGGCTACACCTTC. It is translated as CASSVGQMDGYTF. The whole variable domain, remainder taken from reference TRBV5-5 and TRBJ1-2, is DAGVTQSPTHLIKTRGQQVTLRCSPISGHKSVSWYQQVLGQGPQFIFQYYEKEERGRGNFPDRFSARQFPNYSSELNVNALLLGDSALYLCASSVGQMDGYTFGSGTRLTVV.

J is TRBJ2-3 and V is TRBV6-4; 10 nucleotides agree with TRBD1. In germline, CDR1 is MRHNA, CDR2 SNTAGT. CDR3 length equals 15 residues. V shed 2 bases, J shed 1 base, and the junction held 0 bases outside the gene matches. For the CDR3, the DNA is TGTGCCAGCAGTGACGGGACAGGGGGCACAGATACGCAGTATTTT. It codes for CASSDGTGGTDTQYF.

The chain carries TRBV7-2 and TRBJ2-1; perhaps TRBD1 as D (6 bases). This CDR3 spans 11 amino acids. The germline V gene encodes CDR1 SGHTA and CDR2 FQGNSA. Trimming took off 7 bases at V and 9 bases at J, with 10 bases between the two ends. The chain's CDR3 is CASNRGGEQFF. The CDR3 DNA sequence: TGTGCCAGCAACAGAGGGGGTGAGCAGTTCTTC. Using reference TRBV7-2 and TRBJ2-1 for the parts outside the CDR3, the full variable domain is GAGVSQSPSNKVTEKGKDVELRCDPISGHTALYWYRQSLGQGLEFLIYFQGNSAPDKSGLPSDRFSAERTGGSVSTLTIQRTQQEDSAVYLCASNRGGEQFFGPGTRLTVL.

The chain is built from TRBV27 and TRBJ2-2, with 7 positions matching TRBD1. CDR3 length: 15 residues. Germline V gene data show CDR1 as MNHEY and CDR2 as SMNVEV (reference sequence). Trimming removed 6 bases from V and 4 bases from J; junction bases left unmatched: 8. DNA for the CDR3: TGTGCCAGCAGAACCACAGGGGTTCGCACCGGGGAGCTGTTTTTT. Translating it yields CASRTTGVRTGELFF.

On this clone itself: The junction shows a germline mismatch at one end, possibly a read error. The rearrangement links TRBV7-9 to TRBJ2-7; 10 nucleotides match TRBD2. The CDR3 totals 12 residues. Germline assignment: CDR1 SEHNR and CDR2 FQNEAQ (reference sequence). CDR3 in amino acids: CSSSRLAGEQYF. The DNA for the CDR3 is TGTTCCAGCAGCCGACTAGCGGGCGAGCAGTACTTC.

The rearrangement links TRBV5-1 to TRBJ2-3; 9 bases map to TRBD1. After removal of 6 bases from V and 4 bases from J, the junction contained 12 bases not matched to a gene. CDR3 length equals 16 residues. Germline V lookup: CDR1 SGHRS, CDR2 YFSETQ. CDR3: CASMGTWTGAPDTQYF. CDR3 DNA sequence: TGCGCCAGCATGGGTACTTGGACAGGGGCCCCAGATACGCAGTATTTT.

The gene calls are TRBV7-2 and TRBJ2-4; D is perhaps TRBD2 (6 bases). CDR3 size: 17 residues. The V and J ends lost 2 bases and 0 bases respectively, with 14 bases between them. Germline-derived CDR1 and CDR2 are SGHTA and FQGNSA. This CDR3 reads CASSLRASALAKNIQYF. CDR3 in DNA: TGTGCCAGCAGCTTACGGGCTAGCGCCCTAGCCAAAAACATTCAGTACTTC. The whole variable domain, filled in from reference TRBV7-2 and TRBJ2-4, reads GAGVSQSPSNKVTEKGKDVELRCDPISGHTALYWYRQSLGQGLEFLIYFQGNSAPDKSGLPSDRFSAERTGGSVSTLTIQRTQQEDSAVYLCASSLRASALAKNIQYFGAGTRLSVL.

This chain uses TRBV6-6 with TRBJ2-1, with 12 bases identical to TRBD1. CDR1 is MNHNY and CDR2 is SVGAGI in the germline V gene (reference sequence). The CDR3 covers 15 residues. V shed 7 bases and J 6 bases; nucleotides not matched to a gene: 7. The CDR3 sequence is CASTPGQGAGNEQFF. The CDR3 DNA sequence: TGTGCCAGCACCCCGGGACAGGGGGCCGGCAATGAGCAGTTCTTC.

This clone has a handful of counts. The chain has TRBV19 and TRBJ2-2; D is unresolved. Germline values: CDR1 LNHDA, CDR2 SQIVND (reference sequence). V was clipped by 3 bases and J by 0 bases, with 8 bases between them. The CDR3 spans 15 residues. CDR3 sequence reads: CASSILPANTGELFF. DNA for the CDR3: TGTGCCAGTAGTATTCTTCCAGCGAACACCGGGGAGCTGTTTTTT.

This chain joins TRBV9 and TRBJ2-1; 12 bases line up with TRBD2. The CDR3 loop spans 16 amino acids. J was trimmed by 8 bases and V by 0 bases; bases with no gene match: 6. Germline V CDR1 and CDR2: SGDLS, YYNGEE. The CDR3 region has the DNA TGTGCCAGCAGCGTAGCACTAGCGGGAGGCCAAGATGAGCAGTTCTTC. Translation: CASSVALAGGQDEQFF.

The chain links TRBV7-2 to TRBJ2-1, with 12 bases that match TRBD2. The ends lost 5 bases at V and 3 bases at J; junction bases unmatched: 14. The V gene's germline CDR1 is SGHTA and CDR2 FQGNSA. The CDR3 spans 19 residues. Here the CDR3 reads CASSTPRGLAGPFYNEQFF. The CDR3 DNA reads as TGTGCCAGCAGCACCCCCCGGGGACTAGCGGGCCCATTCTACAATGAGCAGTTCTTC.

The chain uses TRBV27 and TRBJ2-3, with unresolved D. The CDR3 has 13 residues. Germline-derived CDR1 and CDR2 are MNHEY and SMNVEV (reference sequence). With 5 bases removed from V and 1 base from J, the gap between germline ends came to 7 bases. The CDR3 nucleotides read TGTGCCAGCAGTCCCAGCGGCACAGATACGCAGTATTTT. Encoded protein: CASSPSGTDTQYF.

The gene calls are TRBV6-5 and TRBJ1-2; 7 bases agree with TRBD1. Trimming took 6 bases from V and 7 from J; bases not matched to a gene: 8. Germline CDR1 is MNHEY and CDR2 is SVGAGI. The CDR3 runs to 13 residues. DNA for the CDR3: TGTGCCAGCAGCCCTACGAACAGGGGTGGCTACACCTTC. Translated, it gives CASSPTNRGGYTF.

This clone was found once. A read error may account for a junction end that differs from germline. The chain combines TRBV29-1 with TRBJ2-1; D perhaps matches TRBD2 (6 bases). This CDR3 has 10 amino acids. Germline CDR1 and CDR2: SQVTM and ANQGSEA. The CDR3 DNA follows: TGTGGCGGGGCCCACAATGAGCAGTTCTTC. This encodes CGGAHNEQFF.

As DNA, the CDR3 is TGTGCCAGCAGACTCGGGACAGGGATCACAGATACGCAGTATTTT. Translating gives CASRLGTGITDTQYF. The chain links TRBV28 to TRBJ2-3; TRBD1 agrees at 9 bases. The trim removed 6 bases at V and 2 bases at J, leaving 6 bases unmatched. The CDR3 runs to 15 residues. Germline CDR1 reads MDHEN; CDR2 reads SYDVKM. Using reference TRBV28 and TRBJ2-3 for the parts outside the CDR3, the full variable domain is DVKVTQSSRYLVKRTGEKVFLECVQDMDHENMFWYRQDPGLGLRLIYFSYDVKMKEKGDIPEGYSVSREKKERFSLILESASTNQTSMYLCASRLGTGITDTQYFGPGTRLTVL.

This clone came up a few times. The rearrangement joins TRBV28 to TRBJ1-1; D is uncertain. Germline assignment: CDR1 MDHEN and CDR2 SYDVKM. V dropped 3 bases and J dropped 3 bases, with 14 bases sitting between them. The CDR3 totals 15 residues. The DNA of the CDR3 is TGTGCCAGCAGTTTGGGAGAAAGGGTAGACACTGAAGCTTTCTTT. Translation: CASSLGERVDTEAFF. The full variable domain, its missing parts supplied by reference TRBV28 and TRBJ1-1, is DVKVTQSSRYLVKRTGEKVFLECVQDMDHENMFWYRQDPGLGLRLIYFSYDVKMKEKGDIPEGYSVSREKKERFSLILESASTNQTSMYLCASSLGERVDTEAFFGQGTRLTVV.

This clone was detected only a few times. The gene calls are TRBV6-5 and TRBJ2-5, with D possibly TRBD2 on 5 matching bases. The DNA end is more similar to TRBJ2-7, so the J call may be wrong. This CDR3 has 13 amino acids. The germline V gene encodes CDR1 MNHEY and CDR2 SVGAGI. CDR3: CASSYSRVYEQYF. Written as DNA, the CDR3 is TGTGCCAGCAGTTACTCGCGGGTATACGAGCAGTACTTC.

The chain links TRBV7-2 to TRBJ2-7, with a possible D match to TRBD1 (5 bases). The CDR3 contains 14 residues. The germline V gene encodes CDR1 SGHTA and CDR2 FQGNSA. Trimming took 1 base from V and 2 from J, leaving 9 bases between them. The CDR3 region is CASSLEGAAYEQYF. The CDR3 DNA follows: TGTGCCAGCAGCTTAGAAGGGGCCGCCTACGAGCAGTACTTC.

The chain has TRBV19 and TRBJ2-5; possible D gene TRBD1, 6 bases. Trimming left V 3 bases short and J 2 bases short, with 13 bases between. Germline CDR1 LNHDA, CDR2 SQIVND (reference sequence). This CDR3 contains 15 residues. Written as DNA, the CDR3 is TGTGCCAGTAGTATGGGAGACAGGTTACAAGAGACCCAGTACTTC. Translation gives CASSMGDRLQETQYF. The full variable domain, completed using reference TRBV19 and TRBJ2-5, is DGGITQSPKYLFRKEGQNVTLSCEQNLNHDAMYWYRQDPGQGLRLIYYSQIVNDFQKGDIAEGYSVSREKKESFPLTVTSAQKNPTAFYLCASSMGDRLQETQYFGPGTRLLVL.

V is TRBV2 and J is TRBJ2-1; 10 bases align to TRBD1. The J segment lost 4 bases and the V segment lost 4 bases, leaving 7 bases of the junction unmatched. Germline loops: CDR1 SNHLY, CDR2 FYNNEI. This CDR3 has 16 amino acids. The CDR3 coding sequence is TGTGCCAGCAGTGGTGCCGGGACAGGGGAATACAATGAGCAGTTCTTC. This translates into CASSGAGTGEYNEQFF.

The rearrangement joins TRBV2 to TRBJ2-1; 15 bases align to TRBD2. The CDR3 loop spans 15 amino acids. Germline lookup yields CDR1 SNHLY and CDR2 FYNNEI. The V and J ends lost 4 bases and 9 bases, in that order; junction bases with no gene match: 4. As DNA, the CDR3 is TGTGCCAGCAGTGGGACTAGCGGGAGGGCCATTGAGCAGTTCTTC. Protein: CASSGTSGRAIEQFF.